This entry is about one TCR beta chain. Its antigen is currently unknown. The table came from immunoSEQ multiplex PCR; TCRdb's copy has only in-frame clones and leaves some out. The sample yields about 75,000 clones, about 85% seen once. V lost 6 bases and J 2 bases, leaving 10 bases between the germline ends. The CDR3 sequence is 13 residues long. CDR1 KGHSH and CDR2 LQKENI come from the germline V gene. This sample was included in a study of T cell clones after liver transplantation. Study information: TCRbeta sequencing after a pre-transplant mixed lymphocyte reaction identified graft-donor-reactive clones, later tracked in post-transplant blood.

General observations from the study: The donor-reactive repertoire was only partly measurable in a couple of subjects, lacking donor cells.

This sequence was found in a human patient who received a liver transplant. Some T cells may be transferred from the graft donor. The sequences come from CD4+ T cells from blood, collected around 50 months after liver transplant. The chain is built from TRBV18 and TRBJ1-2; no definite D call. This chain's CDR3 is CASSPDGNYGYTF. For the CDR3, the DNA is TGTGCCAGCTCCCCGGACGGGAACTATGGCTACACCTTC.